This passage covers 12 T cell receptor beta chains from one sample sequenced in a study of T cell responses to AZD1222 COVID-19 vaccine. Using immunoSEQ multiplex PCR, the repertoire was profiled, and TCRdb retains in-frame clones only, with some absent. The repertoire holds around 100,000 clones, roughly 91% seen once, with approximately 15% in the top ten. The input for sequencing was peripheral blood, taken on day 0 of AZD1222 vaccination. The receptors come from an adult in good health.

V and J are TRBV7-9 and TRBJ2-7; 9 bases fit TRBD2. Trimming at V came to 1 base and at J to 0 bases, leaving 4 bases not matched to a gene. Germline V lookup: CDR1 SEHNR, CDR2 FQNEAQ (reference sequence). The CDR3 is made up of 16 amino acids. CDR3 in DNA: TGTGCCAGCAGCTTAGGAAATAGCGGGAGCTCCTACGAGCAGTACTTC. It yields the protein CASSLGNSGSSYEQYF.

V usage is TRBV5-1 and J usage is TRBJ2-1; D is unresolved. The CDR3 covers 14 residues. V gave up 1 base and J gave up 7 bases, with 12 bases separating them. Germline V lookup: CDR1 SGHRS, CDR2 YFSETQ. This CDR3 is CASSLNVGINEQFF. DNA for the CDR3: TGCGCCAGCAGCTTGAATGTGGGAATTAATGAGCAGTTCTTC.

The rearrangement joins TRBV28 to TRBJ2-7; D perhaps matches TRBD2 (6 bases). V was pared by 2 bases and J by 0 bases, with 11 bases between. CDR3 length equals 15 residues. Germline values: CDR1 MDHEN, CDR2 SYDVKM. Written as DNA, the CDR3 is TGTGCCAGCAGTTTAGGGTCCGGGAGCTCCTACGAGCAGTACTTC. Encoded protein: CASSLGSGSSYEQYF.

The chain is built from TRBV5-1 and TRBJ2-3, with a possible D match to TRBD2 (7 bases). Trimming removed 0 bases at V and 2 bases at J, with 19 bases between. Germline-derived CDR1 and CDR2 are SGHRS and YFSETQ. The CDR3 runs to 18 residues. CDR3 sequence reads: CASSLARLAGAHTDTQYF. The CDR3 DNA follows: TGCGCCAGCAGCTTGGCCCGACTAGCAGGGGCACACACAGATACGCAGTATTTT.

The chain couples TRBV7-9 to TRBJ2-1, with D maybe TRBD2 (6 bases). V was clipped by 3 bases and J by 0 bases, with 9 bases between them. This CDR3 contains 15 residues. The germline V gene has CDR1 SEHNR and CDR2 FQNEAQ (reference sequence). The CDR3 loop is CASSFRGSSYNEQFF. Written as DNA, the CDR3 is TGTGCCAGCAGCTTCCGGGGGAGCTCCTACAATGAGCAGTTCTTC.

The V gene is TRBV20-1, the J gene TRBJ1-2; D remains ambiguous. The CDR3 has 11 amino acids. The germline gives CDR1 DFQATT, CDR2 SNEGSKA (reference sequence). The V end lost 4 bases, the J end lost 4 bases, and 7 bases lay between the germline ends. The DNA for the CDR3 is TGCAGTGCTACTCGAGGCTATGGCTACACCTTC. It yields the protein CSATRGYGYTF.

The chain couples TRBV19 to TRBJ1-1; D may be TRBD1 (5 bases). Trimming stripped 7 bases from V and 5 bases from J, with 14 bases between. The length of the CDR3 is 13 residues. Germline V gives CDR1 LNHDA, CDR2 SQIVND (reference sequence). CDR3 coding DNA: TGTGCCAGTACAATGGGGGGGTTAACTGAAGCTTTCTTT. It translates to CASTMGGLTEAFF. The full variable domain, completed using reference TRBV19 and TRBJ1-1, is DGGITQSPKYLFRKEGQNVTLSCEQNLNHDAMYWYRQDPGQGLRLIYYSQIVNDFQKGDIAEGYSVSREKKESFPLTVTSAQKNPTAFYLCASTMGGLTEAFFGQGTRLTVV.

V gene TRBV7-2 combines with J gene TRBJ1-1; D not resolved. CDR1 and CDR2 from the germline V gene are SGHTA and FQGNSA. The CDR3 loop spans 14 amino acids. V gave up 2 bases and J gave up 1 base, with 8 bases separating them. The CDR3 loop reads CASSLTYRNTEAFF. The CDR3 DNA is TGTGCCAGCAGCTTAACGTACAGGAACACTGAAGCTTTCTTT.

This chain joins TRBV5-1 and TRBJ2-7; 8 bases agree with TRBD1. In germline, CDR1 is SGHRS, CDR2 YFSETQ. CDR3 size: 14 residues. J was trimmed by 5 bases and V by 4 bases; bases with no gene match: 8. CDR3: CASSRSGQGDEQYF. In DNA, the CDR3 is TGCGCCAGCAGCAGGAGCGGACAGGGAGACGAGCAGTACTTC.

This chain uses TRBV28 with TRBJ1-1; D not certain. The CDR3 runs 13 residues. Trimming took off 5 bases at V and 10 bases at J, with 17 bases between the two ends. Germline-derived CDR1 and CDR2 are MDHEN and SYDVKM. CDR3 DNA sequence: TGTGCCAGCAGTGCAGGTACTCGAACCGGAGCTTTCTTT. Translating gives CASSAGTRTGAFF.

This chain joins TRBV3-1 (or the pseudogene TRBV3-2) and TRBJ2-1; D not resolved. The CDR3 has 15 residues. Germline V lookup: CDR1 LGHDT, CDR2 YNNKEL (reference sequence). V was trimmed by 2 bases and J by 0 bases, leaving 8 bases between them. The CDR3 spells CASSQLRSSYNEQFF. The CDR3, as DNA: TGTGCCAGCAGCCAACTGCGTAGCTCCTACAATGAGCAGTTCTTC.

The chain links TRBV11-1 to TRBJ2-7; 8 positions agree with TRBD1. The ends lost 2 bases at V and 5 bases at J; junction bases unmatched: 5. Germline values: CDR1 SGHAT, CDR2 FQDESV (reference sequence). CDR3 length equals 14 residues. CDR3 coding DNA: TGTGCCAGCAGCTTAACCCAGGGGGCCCACGAGCAGTACTTC. Translated: CASSLTQGAHEQYF.